This T cell receptor (beta chain) was identified in a study of cytomegalovirus exposure and HLA in healthy donors. Whole-study results and caveats: The study carried out a later analysis of TCR beta sequences. It associated some 17,000 of them with specific HLA alleles at a false discovery rate of 0.05.

A multiplex PCR was run with 60 Vbeta primers and 13 Jbeta primers. Some clones are missing from TCRdb's copy, which holds only in-frame ones; the method was immunoSEQ multiplex PCR. The table has approximately 120,000 clones, under 80% seen once; the top ten hold 3.5% to 4.5%. Turning to this clone: Its target is not known.

The specimen was PBMCs. This TCR derives from a man in his forties in good health and CMV-seropositive.

For the CDR3, the DNA is TGTGCCAGCAGTGAACGCGGGGCGTCCTCTGGAAACACCATATATTTT. Translated: CASSERGASSGNTIYF. This sequence joins TRBV25-1 and TRBJ1-3, with D maybe TRBD1 (5 bases). V shed 2 bases and J shed 0 bases, with 11 bases lying between them. Per the germline V gene, CDR1 is MGHDK and CDR2 is SYGVNS. The CDR3 sequence is 16 residues long.